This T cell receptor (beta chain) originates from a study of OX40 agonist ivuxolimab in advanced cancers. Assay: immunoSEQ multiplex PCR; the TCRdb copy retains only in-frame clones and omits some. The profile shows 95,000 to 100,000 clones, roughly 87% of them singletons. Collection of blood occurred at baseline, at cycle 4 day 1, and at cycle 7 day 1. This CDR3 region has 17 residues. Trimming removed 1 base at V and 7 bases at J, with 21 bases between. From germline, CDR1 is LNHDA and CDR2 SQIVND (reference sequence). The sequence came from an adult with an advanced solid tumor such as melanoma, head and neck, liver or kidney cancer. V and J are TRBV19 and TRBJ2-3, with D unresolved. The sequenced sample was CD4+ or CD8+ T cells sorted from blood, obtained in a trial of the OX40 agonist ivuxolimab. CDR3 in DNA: TGTGCCAGTAGTATAGGGCCCTTAATGTTGGTAAAAAATACGCAGTATTTT. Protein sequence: CASSIGPLMLVKNTQYF.